This entry lists 12 T cell receptor beta chains sequenced from one sample in a study of spatial heterogeneity in lung cancer. The time point here: sample taken at primary tumor resection. Material for sequencing was whole RNA from tumor, nontumor lung or frozen PBMC, left unsorted. TCRdb passed the 5' RACE reads through MiXCR, listing each CDR3 protein once. Among more than 50,000 distinct CDR3 sequences listed, approximately 7% were seen once. The sequencing here drew on PBMCs, taken at surgery. All receptors come from a female donor with early-stage non-small cell lung cancer.

This clonotype was seen only a few times. The J gene is TRBJ2-5, the V gene TRBV19; weak D call: TRBD2 (5 bases). Germline-derived CDR1 and CDR2 are LNHDA and SQIVND (reference sequence). Deletions cut 1 base from V and 4 bases from J, with 10 bases between. The CDR3 consists of 14 residues. CDR3 region: CASSIGLGGETQYF. The CDR3 DNA follows: TGTGCCAGTAGTATAGGTCTAGGAGGAGAGACCCAGTACTTC.

This clonotype turned up a few times. The gene calls are TRBV9 and TRBJ2-1; 9 bases line up with TRBD1. The CDR3 covers 16 residues. Germline-derived CDR1 and CDR2 are SGDLS and YYNGEE. V was clipped by 2 bases and J by 9 bases; unmatched bases: 12. The CDR3 loop is CASSVEPQGAMAEQFF. In DNA, the CDR3 is TGTGCCAGCAGCGTCGAGCCACAGGGGGCAATGGCTGAGCAGTTCTTC.

This clonotype was seen at least ten times. The J gene is TRBJ2-5, the V gene TRBV5-1; D not certain. CDR3 length: 14 amino acids. The V end was cut by 6 bases, the J end by 1 base, with 13 bases between. Germline lookup yields CDR1 SGHRS and CDR2 YFSETQ. CDR3 nucleotide sequence: TGCGCCAGCATAGGGTTCGCCTTCCAAGAGACCCAGTACTTC. It codes for CASIGFAFQETQYF.

This clonotype showed up many times. This chain uses TRBV7-9 with TRBJ2-7; TRBD1 is a possible D gene (6 bases). This CDR3 spans 12 amino acids. Germline V gene sequence: CDR1 SEHNR, CDR2 FQNEAQ (reference sequence). Trimming removed 4 bases from V and 9 bases from J, with 13 bases in between. The CDR3 reads CASSSVKGVQYF. DNA of the CDR3: TGTGCCAGCAGCTCTGTTAAGGGGGTGCAGTACTTC. The full variable domain, with the rest looked up from reference TRBV7-9 and TRBJ2-7, is DTGVSQNPRHKITKRGQNVTFRCDPISEHNRLYWYRQTLGQGPEFLTYFQNEAQLEKSRLLSDRFSAERPKGSFSTLEIQRTEQGDSAMYLCASSSVKGVQYFGPGTRLTVT.

The chain combines TRBV28 with TRBJ2-1; D unresolved. V lost 1 base to trimming and J lost 0 bases, with 10 bases between them. CDR1 is MDHEN, CDR2 SYDVKM, per germline. CDR3 length equals 16 residues. Here the CDR3 DNA reads TGTGCCAGCAGTTTATCCCTACTTACCTCCTACAATGAGCAGTTCTTC. Its protein is CASSLSLLTSYNEQFF. The full variable domain, in which reference TRBV28 and TRBJ2-1 provide the parts outside the CDR3, is DVKVTQSSRYLVKRTGEKVFLECVQDMDHENMFWYRQDPGLGLRLIYFSYDVKMKEKGDIPEGYSVSREKKERFSLILESASTNQTSMYLCASSLSLLTSYNEQFFGPGTRLTVL.

This clonotype was picked up many times. V is TRBV4-2 and J is TRBJ2-5, with 7 bases identical to TRBD2. The V and J ends lost 1 base and 5 bases, in that order; junction bases with no gene match: 7. The CDR3 sequence is 15 residues long. Germline V gene data show CDR1 as LGHNA and CDR2 as YNFKEQ. The CDR3 is CASSQVAGDRETQYF. The DNA of the CDR3 is TGTGCCAGCAGCCAAGTGGCGGGGGATCGGGAGACCCAGTACTTC.

This clonotype was observed at least ten times. The rearrangement uses TRBV28 and TRBJ2-2, with 11 bases matching TRBD2. After removal of 7 bases from V and 3 bases from J, the junction contained 7 bases not matched to a gene. Germline lookup yields CDR1 MDHEN and CDR2 SYDVKM. The CDR3 is 16 residues long. In DNA, the CDR3 is TGTGCCAGCACTTCCCTAGCGGGGGGAGACACCGGGGAGCTGTTTTTT. This translates into CASTSLAGGDTGELFF.

This clonotype was counted ten times or more. The chain recombines TRBV20-1 with TRBJ2-6, with 9 nucleotides matching TRBD2. After removal of 6 bases from V and 0 bases from J, the junction contained 6 bases not matched to a gene. CDR1 and CDR2 (germline): DFQATT, SNEGSKA (reference sequence). The CDR3 is 16 amino acids. DNA for the CDR3: TGCAGTGCGTCGACTAGCGGTTACTCTGGGGCCAACGTCCTGACTTTC. Protein sequence: CSASTSGYSGANVLTF.

Comments on this clonotype: An end of the junction differs from the germline gene, which may be a read error. The rearrangement links TRBV7-2 to TRBJ1-2, with D uncertain. The CDR3 is 15 residues long. Germline CDR1 and CDR2: SGHTA and FQGNSA. The CDR3 is CASSLARTTIYGHTF. In DNA form, the CDR3 reads TGTGCCAGCAGCTTAGCGCGGACGACGATCTATGGCCACACCTTC.

This clonotype was recorded many times. The rearrangement joins TRBV6-5 to TRBJ1-1, with 9 bases lining up with TRBD1. V lost 3 bases to trimming and J lost 7 bases; unmatched junction nucleotides: 6. The germline V gene encodes CDR1 MNHEY and CDR2 SVGAGI. This CDR3 has 14 residues. The CDR3 sequence is CASSYGTGFREAFF. The CDR3 bases are TGTGCCAGCAGTTATGGGACAGGGTTCCGTGAAGCTTTCTTT.

This clonotype was counted at least ten times. The chain couples TRBV11-2 to TRBJ2-1, with D unresolved. CDR1 is SGHAT, CDR2 FQNNGV, per germline. V was clipped by 4 bases and J by 4 bases, with 14 bases between them. The CDR3 extends over 15 amino acids. CDR3 nucleotides: TGTGCCAGCAGCTCGACGGATACGTATTACAATGAGCAGTTCTTC. Protein product: CASSSTDTYYNEQFF.

The chain carries TRBV4-1 and TRBJ1-2, with D possibly matching TRBD1 (5 bases). The germline CDR1 and CDR2 sequences are MGHRA and YSYEKL. The V end was cut by 0 bases, the J end by 5 bases, with 19 bases between. The CDR3 length is 17 residues. CDR3 coding DNA: TGCGCCAGCAGCCAAGATCTAGGGGCAGATACCTCATATGGCTACACCTTC. Its protein is CASSQDLGADTSYGYTF.